Below, 30 T cell receptor beta chains from the same sample are listed, as sequenced in a study of blood T cell repertoires in COVID-19. Clones were sequenced by immunoSEQ multiplex PCR, and TCRdb holds only the in-frame ones, with some missing. The sample has 150,000 or so clones, 80% seen once. Input material: PBMCs or T cells enriched from blood (not recorded which). These receptor sequences come from a man in his forties or fifties who had recovered from COVID-19.

This chain connects TRBV25-1 to TRBJ1-3, with 7 bases aligning to TRBD1. CDR1 and CDR2 from the germline V gene are MGHDK and SYGVNS. The CDR3 extends over 17 amino acids. J was trimmed by 0 bases and V by 1 base; bases with no gene match: 6. The CDR3 loop is CASSEWGQTDSGNTIYF. The CDR3 DNA reads TGTGCCAGCAGTGAATGGGGACAGACTGACTCTGGAAACACCATATATTTT.

V and J are TRBV6-1 and TRBJ1-6; TRBD1 is a possible D gene (6 bases). Trimming pared 2 bases from V and 7 bases from J, leaving 12 bases between. The CDR3 contains 15 residues. The germline gives CDR1 MNHNS, CDR2 SASEGT. The CDR3 DNA sequence: TGTGCCAGCAGTGAATTCTGGGGGCAAAATTCACCCCTCCACTTT. Encoded protein: CASSEFWGQNSPLHF.

V and J are TRBV7-2 and TRBJ2-3, with no clear D. Germline CDR1 is SGHTA and CDR2 is FQGNSA. CDR3 length: 14 residues. The ends were cut back, 1 base at V and 2 bases at J, with 7 bases in the middle. CDR3 DNA: TGTGCCAGCAGCTTAGTCCCCTACACAGATACGCAGTATTTT. It codes for CASSLVPYTDTQYF.

The chain uses TRBV4-1 and TRBJ2-7; no reliable D call. CDR1 is MGHRA, CDR2 YSYEKL, per germline. This CDR3 region has 12 residues. Trimming removed 0 bases from V and 6 bases from J, with 6 bases in between. The CDR3 nucleotides read TGCGCCAGCAGCCAAGAGGGCTCCGAGCAGTACGTC. This encodes CASSQEGSEQYV.

The CDR3, as DNA: TGTGCCAGCAGCCCCACTGGTACTAACTATGGCTACACCTTC. As protein: CASSPTGTNYGYTF. The chain combines TRBV7-8 with TRBJ1-2; D gene unclear. V was pared by 5 bases and J by 0 bases, with 10 bases between. The CDR3 contains 14 residues. The germline V gene encodes CDR1 SGHVS and CDR2 FQNEAQ. The full variable domain, completed using reference TRBV7-8 and TRBJ1-2, is GAGVSQSPRYKVAKRGQDVALRCDPISGHVSLFWYQQALGQGPEFLTYFQNEAQLDKSGLPSDRFFAERPEGSVSTLKIQRTQQEDSAVYLCASSPTGTNYGYTFGSGTRLTVV.

V gene TRBV7-6 combines with J gene TRBJ2-3; TRBD1 matches at 9 bases. CDR3 size: 15 residues. The V gene end was trimmed by 5 bases and the J gene end by 3 bases; junction bases not matched to a gene: 6. Germline lookup yields CDR1 SGHVS and CDR2 FNYEAQ. CDR3 loop: CASSPRQGVTDTQYF. The CDR3 DNA follows: TGTGCCAGCAGCCCTCGACAGGGGGTGACAGATACGCAGTATTTT.

V and J are TRBV29-1 and TRBJ1-1; 8 positions agree with TRBD1. The CDR3 length is 13 residues. CDR1 is SQVTM and CDR2 is ANQGSEA in the germline V gene. V lost 5 bases, J lost 1 base, and 3 bases stayed unmatched. The CDR3 nucleotides are TGCAGCGTTCGGACAGGGACGAACACTGAAGCTTTCTTT. It translates to CSVRTGTNTEAFF.

This CDR3 is CASSSGDSGGAADTQYF. The CDR3 DNA reads as TGTGCCAGCAGCTCAGGGGATAGCGGGGGGGCAGCAGATACGCAGTATTTT. The chain joins TRBV5-8 to TRBJ2-3, with 11 bases identical to TRBD2. The J segment lost 4 bases and the V segment lost 3 bases, leaving 10 bases of the junction unmatched. Germline values: CDR1 SGHTS, CDR2 YDEGEE. The CDR3 consists of 17 residues.

This sequence joins TRBV6-1 and TRBJ1-1, with 8 positions matching TRBD1. The V and J ends lost 2 bases and 8 bases, in that order; junction bases with no gene match: 4. From germline, CDR1 is MNHNS and CDR2 SASEGT. The CDR3 consists of 13 residues. Written as DNA, the CDR3 is TGTGCCAGCAGTGAATCCCCAGGGGGCGAAGCTTTCTTT. Residues: CASSESPGGEAFF.

This sequence joins TRBV11-1 and TRBJ1-1; D is perhaps TRBD1 (6 bases). V gave up 3 bases and J gave up 11 bases, with 16 bases separating them. The CDR3 is made up of 13 amino acids. Looked up from germline, CDR1 is SGHAT and CDR2 is FQDESV (reference sequence). The CDR3 protein is CASSFPGGAPAFF. Here the CDR3 DNA reads TGTGCCAGCAGCTTTCCGGGGGGCGCCCCCGCTTTCTTT.

The chain recombines TRBV5-4 with TRBJ2-3, with a tentative D call TRBD1 (6 bases). Germline V gene lookup returns CDR1 SGHNT and CDR2 YYREEE (reference sequence). V dropped 0 bases and J dropped 6 bases, with 11 bases sitting between them. The CDR3 consists of 14 residues. The chain's CDR3 is CASSLGGTTDTQYF. CDR3 in DNA: TGTGCCAGCAGCTTGGGGGGGACAACCGATACGCAGTATTTT.

J is TRBJ2-7 and V is TRBV19, with 8 bases fitting TRBD1. The CDR3 loop spans 13 amino acids. Germline loops: CDR1 LNHDA, CDR2 SQIVND (reference sequence). The junction had 6 bases not matched to a gene; V was cut back by 4 bases and J by 7 bases. DNA of the CDR3: TGTGCCAGTAGTAGATCGGACAGGGTAGAGCAGTACTTC. Amino acid sequence: CASSRSDRVEQYF. The variable domain in full, completed from reference TRBV19 and TRBJ2-7, reads DGGITQSPKYLFRKEGQNVTLSCEQNLNHDAMYWYRQDPGQGLRLIYYSQIVNDFQKGDIAEGYSVSREKKESFPLTVTSAQKNPTAFYLCASSRSDRVEQYFGPGTRLTVT.

The CDR3 DNA follows: TGTGCCAGCAGCATGACAGGGGAGGTGAACACTGAAGCTTTCTTT. Its protein product is CASSMTGEVNTEAFF. The genes are TRBV5-5 and TRBJ1-1, with 8 bases matching TRBD1. The CDR3 spans 15 residues. Trimming at V came to 4 bases and at J to 0 bases, leaving 5 bases not matched to a gene. The germline CDR1 and CDR2 sequences are SGHKS and YYEKEE (reference sequence).

The V call is TRBV5-4, the J call TRBJ2-3; 11 positions agree with TRBD2. Germline lookup yields CDR1 SGHNT and CDR2 YYREEE (reference sequence). J was trimmed by 4 bases and V by 4 bases; bases with no gene match: 8. The CDR3 runs 16 residues. The CDR3 reads CASSLIAGGPADTQYF. The CDR3, as DNA: TGTGCCAGCAGCCTTATAGCGGGGGGGCCGGCAGATACGCAGTATTTT.

J is TRBJ2-3 and V is TRBV19, with 15 nucleotides matching TRBD2. The germline CDR1 and CDR2 sequences are LNHDA and SQIVND (reference sequence). With 6 bases clipped from V and 6 bases from J, the junction kept 10 bases outside the gene matches. This CDR3 region has 17 residues. The CDR3 DNA sequence: TGTGCCAGTAGCAGGACTAGCGGGGGGGCTTATCCGGATACGCAGTATTTT. Translated, it gives CASSRTSGGAYPDTQYF.

The chain carries TRBV6-5 and TRBJ1-4; D call uncertain. Germline V gene lookup returns CDR1 MNHEY and CDR2 SVGAGI. V was pared by 2 bases and J by 7 bases, with 11 bases between. This CDR3 has 14 residues. The CDR3 coding sequence is TGTGCCAGCAGTTACGGAGGTGAAGGTGAAAAACTGTTTTTT. Its protein product is CASSYGGEGEKLFF.

The CDR3 here is CASSRAGSPYTF. CDR3 bases: TGTGCCAGCAGTAGGGCCGGGAGCCCGTACACCTTC. V and J are TRBV27 and TRBJ1-2; D gene uncertain. The CDR3 consists of 12 residues. CDR1 MNHEY and CDR2 SMNVEV come from the germline V gene (reference sequence). The V end was cut by 5 bases, the J end by 11 bases, with 15 bases between.

The V call is TRBV7-2, the J call TRBJ2-1; D gene ambiguous. The germline V and J ends were trimmed by 8 bases and 6 bases, with 14 bases remaining between them. CDR3 size: 13 residues. Germline V CDR1 and CDR2: SGHTA, FQGNSA. CDR3 sequence reads: CASSSSYGNEQFF. DNA of the CDR3: TGTGCCAGCTCTTCCTCCTACGGCAATGAGCAGTTCTTC.

The chain is built from TRBV5-1 and TRBJ2-2, with TRBD1 identical over 9 bases. The CDR3 sequence is 15 residues long. V trimming: 0 bases; J trimming: 4 bases; junction bases outside the gene matches: 1. Germline CDR1 and CDR2: SGHRS and YFSETQ. CDR3 sequence reads: CASSLDRGRTGELFF. In DNA form, the CDR3 reads TGCGCCAGCAGCTTGGACAGGGGGCGCACCGGGGAGCTGTTTTTT.

CDR3 DNA sequence: TGTGCCAGCAGTCCAGACACCTATGGCTACACCTTC. As protein: CASSPDTYGYTF. The V gene is TRBV6-5, the J gene TRBJ1-2; no firm D call. The V end was cut by 5 bases, the J end by 4 bases, with 8 bases between. CDR1 is MNHEY and CDR2 is SVGAGI in the germline V gene. The CDR3 sequence is 12 residues long.

There are a few counts of this clone. The rearrangement links TRBV15 to TRBJ2-7, with D maybe TRBD2 (6 bases). This CDR3 contains 17 residues. The germline V gene encodes CDR1 LNHNV and CDR2 YYDKDF (reference sequence). V was clipped by 4 bases and J by 5 bases, with 24 bases between them. Here the CDR3 reads CATSTTPDWRASDEQYF. DNA of the CDR3: TGTGCCACCAGCACCACCCCCGACTGGCGCGCTAGCGACGAGCAGTACTTC. Complete variable domain (other parts from reference TRBV15 and TRBJ2-7): DAMVIQNPRYQVTQFGKPVTLSCSQTLNHNVMYWYQQKSSQAPKLLFHYYDKDFNNEADTPDNFQSRRPNTSFCFLDIRSPGLGDTAMYLCATSTTPDWRASDEQYFGPGTRLTVT.

The rearrangement links TRBV4-2 to TRBJ1-1, with 10 bases matching TRBD1. In germline, CDR1 is LGHNA, CDR2 YNFKEQ. This CDR3 is 15 amino acids long. The J segment lost 6 bases and the V segment lost 6 bases, leaving 10 bases of the junction unmatched. For the CDR3, the DNA is TGTGCCAGCAGTCGCGGACAGGGGGTATCGTCTGAAGCTTTCTTT. It specifies CASSRGQGVSSEAFF.

The chain is built from TRBV19 and TRBJ1-2; maybe TRBD1 (5 bases). Trimming removed 4 bases at V and 0 bases at J, with 6 bases between. The CDR3 loop spans 13 amino acids. Per the germline V gene, CDR1 is LNHDA and CDR2 is SQIVND (reference sequence). CDR3: CASSTTANYGYTF. DNA for the CDR3: TGTGCCAGTAGTACGACAGCTAACTATGGCTACACCTTC.

This chain uses TRBV7-6 with TRBJ1-3; D is uncertain. V gave up 2 bases and J gave up 7 bases, with 9 bases separating them. Germline V gene sequence: CDR1 SGHVS, CDR2 FNYEAQ. The CDR3 spans 13 residues. In DNA, the CDR3 is TGTGCCAGCAGCTTAAGAGGTTCCAACACCATATATTTT. This gives the protein CASSLRGSNTIYF. Looking up the rest from reference TRBV7-6 and TRBJ1-3 gives the full variable domain: GAGVSQSPRYKVTKRGQDVALRCDPISGHVSLYWYRQALGQGPEFLTYFNYEAQQDKSGLPNDRFSAERPEGSISTLTIQRTEQRDSAMYRCASSLRGSNTIYFGEGSWLTVV.

This clone has just one count. V is TRBV2 and J is TRBJ1-1; 8 bases align to TRBD1. Losses at the gene ends were 7 bases for V and 11 bases for J; bases not matched to a gene: 6. The V gene's germline CDR1 is SNHLY and CDR2 FYNNEI. This CDR3 region has 11 residues. CDR3 sequence reads: CASTPRDRAFF. DNA of the CDR3: TGTGCCAGCACCCCCCGGGACAGGGCTTTCTTT. The complete variable domain, with remaining parts taken from reference TRBV2 and TRBJ1-1, reads EPEVTQTPSHQVTQMGQEVILRCVPISNHLYFYWYRQILGQKVEFLVSFYNNEISEKSEIFDDQFSVERPDGSNFTLKIRSTKLEDSAMYFCASTPRDRAFFGQGTRLTVV.

V gene TRBV7-9 combines with J gene TRBJ2-7; D may be TRBD2 (5 bases). The CDR3 sequence is 13 residues long. V lost 2 bases and J lost 3, with 8 bases in between. CDR1 and CDR2 (germline): SEHNR, FQNEAQ (reference sequence). DNA for the CDR3: TGTGCCAGCAGCTTAAACAGCGGCTACGAGCAGTACGTC. Its protein is CASSLNSGYEQYV.

The J gene is TRBJ1-2, the V gene TRBV3-1 (or the pseudogene TRBV3-2); 11 nucleotides match TRBD1. V trimming: 2 bases; J trimming: 6 bases; junction bases outside the gene matches: 2. This CDR3 spans 14 amino acids. The germline V gene has CDR1 LGHDT and CDR2 YNNKEL (reference sequence). The CDR3 protein is CASSQSDRGHGYTF. As DNA, the CDR3 is TGTGCCAGCAGCCAATCGGACAGGGGGCATGGCTACACCTTC.

As DNA, the CDR3 is TGTGCCACCAGTGGTTCCGGGACAGGGGATGAAGAGACCCAGTACTTC. Its protein product is CATSGSGTGDEETQYF. The chain recombines TRBV24-1 with TRBJ2-5, with 10 bases lining up with TRBD1. V was clipped by 5 bases and J by 3 bases; unmatched bases: 8. This CDR3 spans 16 amino acids. Germline CDR1 reads KGHDR; CDR2 reads SFDVKD.

The V and J genes are TRBV14 and TRBJ2-1, with 7 nucleotides matching TRBD1. This CDR3 is 13 amino acids long. V dropped 6 bases and J dropped 12; count of bases not matched to a gene: 11. Per the germline V gene, CDR1 is SGHDN and CDR2 is FVKESK. CDR3 bases: TGTGCCAGCAGTCGCTCAACGACAGGGAGGCAGTTCTTC. It encodes CASSRSTTGRQFF.

Of note for this clone: Other DNA sequences of this sample code for an identical CDR3. The chain carries TRBV7-2 and TRBJ1-2; perhaps TRBD1 as D (6 bases). V lost 3 bases and J 5 bases, leaving 19 bases between the germline ends. This CDR3 has 16 amino acids. Germline lookup yields CDR1 SGHTA and CDR2 FQGNSA. In DNA, the CDR3 is TGTGCCAGCAGCTTCAGCGCGGGGGCCAGCCTGTATGGCTACACCTTC. This sequence encodes CASSFSAGASLYGYTF. Variable domain in full (rest from reference TRBV7-2 and TRBJ1-2): GAGVSQSPSNKVTEKGKDVELRCDPISGHTALYWYRQSLGQGLEFLIYFQGNSAPDKSGLPSDRFSAERTGGSVSTLTIQRTQQEDSAVYLCASSFSAGASLYGYTFGSGTRLTVV.